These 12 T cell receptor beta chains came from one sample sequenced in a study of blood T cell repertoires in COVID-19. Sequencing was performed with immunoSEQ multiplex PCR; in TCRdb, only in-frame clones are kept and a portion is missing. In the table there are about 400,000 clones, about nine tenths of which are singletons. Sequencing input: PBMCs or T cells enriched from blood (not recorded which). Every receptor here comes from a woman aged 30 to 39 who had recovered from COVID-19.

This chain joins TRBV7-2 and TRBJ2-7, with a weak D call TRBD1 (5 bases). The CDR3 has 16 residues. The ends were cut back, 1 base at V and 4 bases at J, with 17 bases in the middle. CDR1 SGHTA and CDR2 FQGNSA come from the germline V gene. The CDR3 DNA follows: TGTGCCAGCAGCTTAGGACGTTCAGGGCCCCGATACGAGCAGTACTTC. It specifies CASSLGRSGPRYEQYF.

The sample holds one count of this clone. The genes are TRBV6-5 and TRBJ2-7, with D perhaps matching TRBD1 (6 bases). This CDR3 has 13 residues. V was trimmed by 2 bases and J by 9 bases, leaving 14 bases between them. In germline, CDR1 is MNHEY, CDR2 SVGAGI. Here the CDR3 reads CASSYSTGLVQYF. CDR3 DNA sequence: TGTGCCAGCAGTTACAGTACAGGGTTAGTGCAGTACTTC.

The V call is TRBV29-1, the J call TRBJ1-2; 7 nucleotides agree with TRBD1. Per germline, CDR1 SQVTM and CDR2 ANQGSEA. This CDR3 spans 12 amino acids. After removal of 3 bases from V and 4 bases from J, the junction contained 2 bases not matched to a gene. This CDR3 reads CSVEDRSYGYTF. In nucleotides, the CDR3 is TGCAGCGTTGAGGACAGGAGCTATGGCTACACCTTC.

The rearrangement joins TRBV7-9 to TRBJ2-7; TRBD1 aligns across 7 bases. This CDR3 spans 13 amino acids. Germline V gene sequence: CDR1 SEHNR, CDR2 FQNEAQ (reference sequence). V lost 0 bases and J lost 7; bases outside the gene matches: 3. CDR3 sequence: CASSLALTGEQYF. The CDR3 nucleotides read TGTGCCAGCAGCTTAGCGTTGACAGGGGAGCAGTACTTC.

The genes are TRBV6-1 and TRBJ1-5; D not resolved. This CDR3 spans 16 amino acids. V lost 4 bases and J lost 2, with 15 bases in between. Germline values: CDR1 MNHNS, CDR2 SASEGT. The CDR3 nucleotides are TGTGCCAGCAGTGCTTCGGGGTTTTACGGCAATCAGCCCCAGCATTTT. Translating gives CASSASGFYGNQPQHF.

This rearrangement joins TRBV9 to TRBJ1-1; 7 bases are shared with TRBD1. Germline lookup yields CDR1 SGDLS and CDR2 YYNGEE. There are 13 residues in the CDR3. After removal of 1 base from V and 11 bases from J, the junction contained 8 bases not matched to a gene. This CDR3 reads CASSVTQTGSAFF. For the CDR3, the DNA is TGTGCCAGCAGCGTAACCCAGACAGGGTCGGCTTTCTTT.

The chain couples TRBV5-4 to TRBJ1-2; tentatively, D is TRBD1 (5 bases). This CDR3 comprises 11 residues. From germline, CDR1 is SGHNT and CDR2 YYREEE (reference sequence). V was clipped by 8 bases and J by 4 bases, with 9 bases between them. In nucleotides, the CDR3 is TGTGCCAGTCAGGGAACCTATGGCTACACCTTC. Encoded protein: CASQGTYGYTF.

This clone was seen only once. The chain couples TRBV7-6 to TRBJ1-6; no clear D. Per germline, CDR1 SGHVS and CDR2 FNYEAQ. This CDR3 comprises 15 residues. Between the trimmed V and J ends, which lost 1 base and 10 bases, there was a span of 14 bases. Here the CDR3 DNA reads TGTGCCAGCAGCTTAGTGTCACGCGGAGGATCACCCCTCCACTTT. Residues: CASSLVSRGGSPLHF.

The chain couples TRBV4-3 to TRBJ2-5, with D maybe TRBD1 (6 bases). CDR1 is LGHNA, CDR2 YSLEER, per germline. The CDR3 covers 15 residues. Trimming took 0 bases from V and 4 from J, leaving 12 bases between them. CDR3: CASSQDYRAPETQYF. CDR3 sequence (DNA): TGCGCCAGCAGCCAAGATTACAGGGCCCCAGAGACCCAGTACTTC.

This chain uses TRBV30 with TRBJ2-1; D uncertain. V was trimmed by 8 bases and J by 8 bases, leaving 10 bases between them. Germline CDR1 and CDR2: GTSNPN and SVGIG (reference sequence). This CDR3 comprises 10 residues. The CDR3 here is CAGRGHEQFF. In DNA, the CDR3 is TGTGCCGGCCGAGGTCATGAGCAGTTCTTC.

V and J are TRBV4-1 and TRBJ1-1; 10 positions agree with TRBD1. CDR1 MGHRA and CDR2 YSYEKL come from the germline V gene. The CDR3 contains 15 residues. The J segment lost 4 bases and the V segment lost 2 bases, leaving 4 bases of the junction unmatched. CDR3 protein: CASSQPGQGFTEAFF. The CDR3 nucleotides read TGCGCCAGCAGCCAACCGGGACAGGGGTTCACTGAAGCTTTCTTT.

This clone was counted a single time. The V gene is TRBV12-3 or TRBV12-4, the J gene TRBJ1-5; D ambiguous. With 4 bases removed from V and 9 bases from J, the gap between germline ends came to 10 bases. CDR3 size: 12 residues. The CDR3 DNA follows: TGTGCCAGCAGTTCACGGGAAGGGCCCCAGCATTTT. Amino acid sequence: CASSSREGPQHF.